These 9 T cell receptor beta chains share one sample of origin, sequenced in a study of shared clonotypes between healthy human individuals. Assay: immunoSEQ multiplex PCR; the TCRdb copy retains only in-frame clones and omits some. This table has 2 million to 3 million clones, over 85% appearing once. Specimen: naive CD4+ T cells sorted from blood. The subset was: CD45RA+ positively selected. The receptors were sampled from a man younger than 30 in good health.

This clone is a singleton in its sample. Other nucleotide sequences in the sample specify the same CDR3. The rearrangement uses TRBV9 and TRBJ2-5; D ambiguous. Germline V gene sequence: CDR1 SGDLS, CDR2 YYNGEE. Trimming shortened V by 0 bases and J by 1 base, and 4 bases separated the two germline ends. This CDR3 comprises 13 residues. The CDR3 region has the DNA TGTGCCAGCAGCGTAGGCCTCCAAGAGACCCAGTACTTC. This sequence encodes CASSVGLQETQYF.

With regard to this clone: The sample has other DNA sequences that encode this CDR3 too. The gene calls are TRBV29-1 and TRBJ2-5; D ambiguous. Trimming left V 4 bases short and J 5 bases short, with 8 bases between. Germline loops: CDR1 SQVTM, CDR2 ANQGSEA. The CDR3 is made up of 11 amino acids. CDR3 residues: CSVGGEETQYF. In nucleotides, the CDR3 is TGCAGCGTTGGGGGTGAGGAGACCCAGTACTTC.

J is TRBJ2-1 and V is TRBV5-8; 10 nucleotides agree with TRBD2. The CDR3 totals 16 residues. Looked up from germline, CDR1 is SGHTS and CDR2 is YDEGEE. V lost 5 bases and J lost 2; bases outside the gene matches: 7. DNA of the CDR3: TGTGCCAGCAGTTTTCCTAGCGGGAGCCCCTACAATGAGCAGTTCTTC. It specifies CASSFPSGSPYNEQFF.

The J gene is TRBJ1-1, the V gene TRBV10-3, with D maybe TRBD1 (5 bases). This CDR3 is built from 16 residues. The ends were cut back, 2 bases at V and 3 bases at J, with 16 bases in the middle. CDR1 is ENHRY and CDR2 is SYGVKD in the germline V gene. CDR3 nucleotides: TGTGCCATCAGTGAGCGCGAGGGGCGTGTCGACACTGAAGCTTTCTTT. Encoded protein: CAISEREGRVDTEAFF.

V is TRBV6-5 and J is TRBJ2-2; TRBD2 aligns across 9 bases. Germline trimming cut 7 bases from V and 5 bases from J; bases unmatched to any gene: 5. CDR1 is MNHEY, CDR2 SVGAGI, per germline. The CDR3 is 14 amino acids. CDR3 DNA sequence: TGTGCCAGCATGATAGCGGGAGAAACCGGGGAGCTGTTTTTT. Amino acids: CASMIAGETGELFF.

J is TRBJ2-5 and V is TRBV7-8; 13 positions match TRBD2. This CDR3 has 16 residues. Germline loops: CDR1 SGHVS, CDR2 FQNEAQ. V shed 5 bases and J 5 bases; nucleotides not matched to a gene: 8. CDR3 protein: CASSPWTSGSGETQYF. CDR3 nucleotide sequence: TGTGCCAGCAGCCCTTGGACTAGCGGGAGCGGGGAGACCCAGTACTTC.

The genes are TRBV2 and TRBJ2-1; D remains ambiguous. The CDR3 extends over 12 amino acids. Trimming took off 1 base at V and 6 bases at J, with 4 bases between the two ends. Germline V lookup: CDR1 SNHLY, CDR2 FYNNEI. DNA of the CDR3: TGTGCCAGCAGTGAAGAGGTCAATGAGCAGTTCTTC. Translating gives CASSEEVNEQFF.

This clone was detected a few times. Distinct nucleotide sequences in the sample also encode this CDR3. This chain joins TRBV19 and TRBJ1-1; 7 positions agree with TRBD1. CDR3 size: 13 residues. Looked up from germline, CDR1 is LNHDA and CDR2 is SQIVND (reference sequence). V lost 5 bases to trimming and J lost 1 base; unmatched junction nucleotides: 1. The CDR3 reads CASSRTGNTEAFF. The CDR3 region has the DNA TGTGCCAGTAGTCGGACAGGGAACACTGAAGCTTTCTTT.

The chain carries TRBV7-2 and TRBJ1-1; weak D call: TRBD1 (5 bases). Germline V lookup: CDR1 SGHTA, CDR2 FQGNSA. There are 14 residues in the CDR3. Trimming shortened V by 3 bases and J by 2 bases, and 10 bases separated the two germline ends. DNA for the CDR3: TGTGCCAGCAGCTTGCAGGGTTTTAACACTGAAGCTTTCTTT. This sequence encodes CASSLQGFNTEAFF.